This T cell receptor beta chain was sequenced during a study of T cell repertoires in cytomegalovirus infection (dated by TCRdb to between 2018 and 2020). Background for the entire study: The peptide stimulations were aimed at well-studied HLA-B-restricted epitopes as well as recently identified HLA-C-restricted CMV epitopes, whose presentation resists viral immunomodulation. Donor HLA type was relevant to the analysis, as public TCR beta signatures indicated carriage of CMV infection together with the matching HLA type. Beyond this particular receptor, the publication reports: Carriers of CMV infection plus the relevant HLA type were discriminated by the cumulative frequency of public TCR beta family members in the study cohort and in an independent approximately 400-donor cohort. The ex vivo response was dominated by HLA-C-restricted CMV-specific TCR beta clonotypes, which also provided the single most frequent clonotype in two of eight donors.

Sequenced using an Illumina HiSeq 1500. The raw public data were reprocessed by TCRdb itself: fastp quality trimming at Q25, MiXCR clonotype calling, in-frame beta chains only. Each record represents a unique CDR3 protein, reported with the most common genes and DNA among its rows. This sample comprises roughly 920,000 distinct CDR3 sequences, approximately 31% of them detected only once. The top ten clones comprise about an eighth of the sample. According to the study, the label for this sample's treatment or condition signals: in vitro stimulation with specific CMV peptide epitopes to enrich CMV-specific T cells. This clonotype has at least ten counts. Its specific antigen is unknown. Per-nucleotide qualities are absent, and no much larger clonotype sits a single base away. The CDR3 runs 15 residues from the cysteine to the phenylalanine. The kept DNA is CDR3 alone, 45 bases in frame from the first base. Relative to germline, V is 5 bases shorter and J is 0 bases shorter, with 12 bases between their ends. CDR1 and CDR2, looked up from the germline V gene (reference sequence), are LNHDA and SQIVND.

The receptor was derived from a human donor in good health (CMV status not recorded). Some clones in this sample may be carry-over from other donors' samples. The sequencing used cultured CD8+ T cells from PBMCs, collected from culture after CMV antigen stimulation. The rearranged chain carries TRBV19 and TRBJ2-3; the D gene identity is not certain. The CDR3 region has the sequence CASSQRTASTDTQYF. The bases read TGTGCCAGTAGTCAACGGACCGCTAGCACAGATACGCAGTATTTT.